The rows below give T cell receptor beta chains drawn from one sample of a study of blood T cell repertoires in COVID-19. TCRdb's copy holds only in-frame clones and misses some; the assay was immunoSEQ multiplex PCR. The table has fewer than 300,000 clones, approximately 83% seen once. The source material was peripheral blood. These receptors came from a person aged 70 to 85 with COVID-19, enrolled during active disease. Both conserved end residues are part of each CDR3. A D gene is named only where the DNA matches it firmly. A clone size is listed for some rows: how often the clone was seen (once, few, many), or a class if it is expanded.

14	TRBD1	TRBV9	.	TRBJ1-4	CASSKTGGNEKLFF	TGTGCCAGCAGCAAGACAGGGGGTAATGAAAAACTGTTTTTT
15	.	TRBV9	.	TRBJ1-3	CASSVAPVSGNTIYF	TGTGCCAGCAGCGTAGCTCCCGTCTCTGGAAACACCATATATTTT
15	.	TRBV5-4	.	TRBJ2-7	CASSSTGSHSYEQYF	TGTGCCAGCAGCTCAACCGGGAGCCACTCTTACGAGCAGTACTTC
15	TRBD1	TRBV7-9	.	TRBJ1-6	CASSTDRGQVSPLHF	TGTGCCAGCAGCACCGATAGGGGACAGGTTTCACCCCTCCACTTT
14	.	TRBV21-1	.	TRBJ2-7	CASSKPGQPYEQYF	TGTGCCAGCAGCAAACCTGGACAGCCATACGAGCAGTACTTC
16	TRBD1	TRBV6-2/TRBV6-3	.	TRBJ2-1	CASSYSRQGAGDEQFF	TGTGCCAGCAGTTACTCAAGGCAGGGGGCAGGGGATGAGCAGTTCTTC
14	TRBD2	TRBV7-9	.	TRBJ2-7	CASSFGGSSYEQYF	TGTGCCAGCAGCTTCGGGGGGAGCTCCTACGAGCAGTACTTC
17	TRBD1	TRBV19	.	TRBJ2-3	CASSNEKIRTGTKGQYF	TGTGCCAGTAGCAACGAAAAAATACGGACAGGGACGAAGGGGCAGTATTTT
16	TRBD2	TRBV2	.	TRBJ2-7	CASTKGLAGGTYEQYF	TGTGCCAGCACCAAGGGACTAGCGGGGGGAACCTACGAGCAGTACTTC
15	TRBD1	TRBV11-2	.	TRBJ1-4	CASSFTGETNEKLFF	TGTGCCAGCAGCTTTACAGGGGAAACTAATGAAAAACTGTTTTTT
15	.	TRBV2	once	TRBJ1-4	CASSDRGSFTEKLFF	TGTGCCAGCAGTGACAGAGGAAGCTTTACTGAAAAACTGTTTTTT
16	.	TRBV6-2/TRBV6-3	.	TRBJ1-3	CASSYDRRVIGNTIYF	TGTGCCAGCAGTTACGACAGACGCGTCATTGGAAACACCATATATTTT
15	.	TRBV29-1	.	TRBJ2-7	CSVVSMTGRSYEQYF	TGCAGCGTTGTATCGATGACAGGGAGGTCCTACGAGCAGTACTTC
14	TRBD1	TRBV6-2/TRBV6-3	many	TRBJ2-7	CASSWTGSSYEQYF	TGTGCCAGCAGTTGGACAGGTTCTTCTTACGAGCAGTACTTC
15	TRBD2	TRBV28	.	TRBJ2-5	CATRGGGSHQETQYF	TGTGCCACCCGCGGGGGTGGTAGTCACCAAGAGACCCAGTACTTC
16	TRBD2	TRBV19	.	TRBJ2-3	CASSPRASGGTDTQYF	TGTGCCAGTAGTCCCCGGGCTAGCGGGGGCACAGATACGCAGTATTTT
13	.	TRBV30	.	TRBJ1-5	CAWRPRGDQPQHF	TGTGCCTGGAGACCCCGGGGAGATCAGCCCCAGCATTTT
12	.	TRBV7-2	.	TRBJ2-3	CASSFLTDTQYF	TGTGCCAGCAGCTTCCTCACAGATACGCAGTATTTT
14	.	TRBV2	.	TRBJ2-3	CASSQQPGSDTQYF	TGTGCCAGCAGTCAACAACCGGGGTCAGATACGCAGTATTTT
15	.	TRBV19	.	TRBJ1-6	CASSPPTGLASPLHF	TGTGCCAGTAGTCCCCCAACAGGGCTAGCTTCACCCCTCCACTTT
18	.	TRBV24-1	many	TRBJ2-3	CATSGPASGTVGLDTQYF	TGTGCCACCAGTGGCCCGGCCTCGGGGACTGTGGGGTTGGATACGCAGTATTTT
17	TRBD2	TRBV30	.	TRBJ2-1	CAWRRGPALGGSDEQFF	TGTGCCTGGAGAAGGGGACCCGCTCTAGGCGGGAGTGATGAGCAGTTCTTC
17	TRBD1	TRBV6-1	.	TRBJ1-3	CASSAGLQGAAGNTIYF	TGTGCCAGCAGTGCAGGATTACAGGGGGCAGCTGGAAACACCATATATTTT
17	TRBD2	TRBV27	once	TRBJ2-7	CASSYGLTSGSSYEQYF	TGTGCCAGCAGTTACGGGCTAACTAGCGGGAGCTCCTACGAGCAGTACTTC
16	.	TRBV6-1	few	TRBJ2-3	CASSEMSWRATDTQYF	TGTGCCAGCAGTGAAATGTCTTGGAGGGCCACAGATACGCAGTATTTT
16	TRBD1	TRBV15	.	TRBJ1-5	CATSRPGTDPAGPQHF	TGTGCCACCAGCAGACCCGGGACAGACCCAGCTGGGCCCCAGCATTTT
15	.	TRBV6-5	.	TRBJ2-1	CASSLGGYKPNEQFF	TGTGCCAGCTCCCTCGGAGGATACAAACCCAATGAGCAGTTCTTC
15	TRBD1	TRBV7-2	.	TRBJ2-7	CASSLAGGGIYEQYF	TGTGCCAGCAGCTTAGCAGGGGGCGGTATATACGAGCAGTACTTC
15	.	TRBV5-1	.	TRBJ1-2	CASSLVPIANYGYTF	TGCGCCAGCAGCTTGGTACCCATAGCTAACTATGGCTACACCTTC
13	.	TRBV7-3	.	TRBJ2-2	CASSPGNTGELFF	TGTGCCAGCAGCCCCGGGAACACCGGGGAGCTGTTTTTT
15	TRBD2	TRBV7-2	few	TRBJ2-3	CASSPRLADTDTQYF	TGTGCCAGCAGCCCCCGACTAGCGGACACAGATACGCAGTATTTT
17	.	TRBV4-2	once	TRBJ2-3	CASSQALSGSSTDTQYF	TGTGCCAGCAGCCAAGCTTTGAGCGGTTCTAGCACAGATACGCAGTATTTT
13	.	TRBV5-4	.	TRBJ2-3	CASMVARGDTQYF	TGTGCCAGCATGGTAGCGCGAGGAGATACGCAGTATTTT
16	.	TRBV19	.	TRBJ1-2	CASSIPGEERFYGYTF	TGTGCCAGTAGTATCCCTGGGGAGGAGAGGTTCTATGGCTACACCTTC
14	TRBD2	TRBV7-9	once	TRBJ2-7	CASSLAGGSYEQYF	TGTGCCAGCAGCTTAGCGGGGGGGTCATACGAGCAGTACTTC
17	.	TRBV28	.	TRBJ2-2	CASSPPPGTLNTGELFF	TGTGCCAGCAGTCCTCCCCCCGGGACACTAAACACCGGGGAGCTGTTTTTT
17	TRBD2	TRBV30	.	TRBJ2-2	CAWSAASPGTKAGELFF	TGTGCCTGGAGTGCCGCTTCGCCCGGGACTAAAGCCGGGGAGCTGTTTTTT
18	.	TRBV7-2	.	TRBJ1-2	CASSPLLTSTASRYGYTF	TGTGCCAGCAGCCCACTACTCACTTCGACAGCTTCGCGCTATGGCTACACCTTC
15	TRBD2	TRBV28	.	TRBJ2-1	CASSSISGEYNEQFF	TGTGCCAGCAGCTCTATTAGCGGGGAATACAATGAGCAGTTCTTC
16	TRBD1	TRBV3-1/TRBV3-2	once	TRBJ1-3	CASSYRTGHSGNTIYF	TGTGCCAGCAGCTACCGGACAGGCCACTCTGGAAACACCATATATTTT
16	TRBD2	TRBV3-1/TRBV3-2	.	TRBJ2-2	CASSRLAGGITGELFF	TGTGCCAGCAGCCGGCTAGCGGGGGGAATTACCGGGGAGCTGTTTTTT
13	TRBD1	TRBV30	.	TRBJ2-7	CAWRGQVSYEQYF	TGTGCCTGGAGGGGACAGGTGTCTTACGAGCAGTACTTC
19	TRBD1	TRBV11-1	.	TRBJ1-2	CASSLADRTGEVANYGYTF	TGTGCCAGCAGCTTAGCGGATAGGACAGGAGAAGTCGCTAACTATGGCTACACCTTC
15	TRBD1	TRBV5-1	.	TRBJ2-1	CASSPGQGSYNEQFF	TGCGCCAGCAGCCCCGGACAGGGTTCCTACAATGAGCAGTTCTTC
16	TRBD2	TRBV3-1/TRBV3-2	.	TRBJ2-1	CASSQGLAGGHNEQFF	TGTGCCAGCAGCCAAGGGCTAGCGGGGGGACACAATGAGCAGTTCTTC
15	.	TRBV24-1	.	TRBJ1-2	CATSDLQGVDYGYTF	TGTGCCACCAGTGATTTGCAGGGTGTGGACTATGGCTACACCTTC
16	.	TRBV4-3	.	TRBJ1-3	CASSQDAGFSGNTIYF	TGCGCCAGCAGCCAAGACGCAGGTTTCTCTGGAAACACCATATATTTT
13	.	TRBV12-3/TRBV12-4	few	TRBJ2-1	CASSERQADEQFF	TGTGCCAGCAGTGAGCGACAGGCCGATGAGCAGTTCTTC
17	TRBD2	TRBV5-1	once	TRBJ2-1	CASSLLAGGPMFNEQFF	TGCGCCAGCAGCTTACTAGCGGGAGGGCCTATGTTCAATGAGCAGTTCTTC
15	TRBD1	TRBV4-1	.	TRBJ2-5	CASSQQQGYQETQYF	TGCGCCAGCAGCCAACAACAGGGGTACCAAGAGACCCAGTACTTC